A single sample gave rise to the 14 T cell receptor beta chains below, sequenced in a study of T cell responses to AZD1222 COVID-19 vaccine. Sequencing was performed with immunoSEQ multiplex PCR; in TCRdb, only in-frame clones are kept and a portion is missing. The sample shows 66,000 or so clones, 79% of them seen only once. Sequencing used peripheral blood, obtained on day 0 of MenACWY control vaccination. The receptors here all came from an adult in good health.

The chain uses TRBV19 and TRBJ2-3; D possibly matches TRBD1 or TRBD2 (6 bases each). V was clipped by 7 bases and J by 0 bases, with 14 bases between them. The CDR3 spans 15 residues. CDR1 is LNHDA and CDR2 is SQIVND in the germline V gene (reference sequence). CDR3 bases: TGTGCCAGTAAGATTAAGGGGGGAAGCACAGATACGCAGTATTTT. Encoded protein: CASKIKGGSTDTQYF.

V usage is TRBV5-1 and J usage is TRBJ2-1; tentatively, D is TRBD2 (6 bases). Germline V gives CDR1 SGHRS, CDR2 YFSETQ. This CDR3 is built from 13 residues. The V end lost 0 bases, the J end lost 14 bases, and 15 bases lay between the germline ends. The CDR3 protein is CASSLDSGGPEFF. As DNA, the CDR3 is TGCGCCAGCAGCTTGGATTCCGGGGGACCTGAGTTCTTC.

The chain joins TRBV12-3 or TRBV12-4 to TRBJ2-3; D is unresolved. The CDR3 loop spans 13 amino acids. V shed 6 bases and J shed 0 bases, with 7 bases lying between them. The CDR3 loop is CASSSTSTDTQYF. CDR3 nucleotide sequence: TGTGCCAGCAGCTCGACTAGCACAGATACGCAGTATTTT.

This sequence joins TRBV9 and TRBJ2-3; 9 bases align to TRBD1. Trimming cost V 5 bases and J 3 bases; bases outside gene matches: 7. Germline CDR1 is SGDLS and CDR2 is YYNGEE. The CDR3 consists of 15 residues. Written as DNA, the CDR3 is TGTGCCAGCAGTGACAGGGGGTCGTCAACAGATACGCAGTATTTT. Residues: CASSDRGSSTDTQYF.

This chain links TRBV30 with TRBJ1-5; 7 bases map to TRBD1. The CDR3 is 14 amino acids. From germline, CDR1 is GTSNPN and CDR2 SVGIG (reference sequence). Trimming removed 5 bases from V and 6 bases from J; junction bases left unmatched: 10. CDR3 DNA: TGTGCCTGGGCAGAGGGGGCAAACTCTCAGCCCCAGCATTTT. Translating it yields CAWAEGANSQPQHF.

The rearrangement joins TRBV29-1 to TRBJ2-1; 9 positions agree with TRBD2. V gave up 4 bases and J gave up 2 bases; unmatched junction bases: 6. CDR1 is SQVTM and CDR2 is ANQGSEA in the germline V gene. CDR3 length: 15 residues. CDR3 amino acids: CSVAKAGGPYNEQFF. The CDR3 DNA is TGCAGCGTTGCTAAGGCGGGGGGGCCCTACAATGAGCAGTTCTTC.

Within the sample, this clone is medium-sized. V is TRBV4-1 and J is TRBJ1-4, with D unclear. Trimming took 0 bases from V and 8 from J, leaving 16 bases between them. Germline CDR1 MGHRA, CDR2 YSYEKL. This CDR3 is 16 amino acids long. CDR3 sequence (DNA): TGCGCCAGCAGCCAAGATTTTCCCGCCCTGGGGGAAAAACTGTTTTTT. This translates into CASSQDFPALGEKLFF.

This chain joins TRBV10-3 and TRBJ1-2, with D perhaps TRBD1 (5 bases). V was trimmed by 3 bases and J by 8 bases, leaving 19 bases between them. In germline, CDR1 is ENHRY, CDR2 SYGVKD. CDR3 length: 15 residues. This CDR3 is CAISEIEGALRGYTF. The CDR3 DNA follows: TGTGCCATCAGTGAAATCGAAGGGGCTTTAAGAGGCTACACCTTC.

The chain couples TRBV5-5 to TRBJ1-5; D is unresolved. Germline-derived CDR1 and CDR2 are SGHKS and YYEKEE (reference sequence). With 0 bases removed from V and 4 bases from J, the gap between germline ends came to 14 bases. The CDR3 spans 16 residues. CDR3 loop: CASSLALGRINQPQHF. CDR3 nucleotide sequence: TGTGCCAGCAGCTTGGCCTTAGGGCGTATTAATCAGCCCCAGCATTTT.

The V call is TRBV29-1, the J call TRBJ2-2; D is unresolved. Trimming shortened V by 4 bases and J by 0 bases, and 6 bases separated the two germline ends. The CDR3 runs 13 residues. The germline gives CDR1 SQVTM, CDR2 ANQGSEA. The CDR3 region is CSVGTANTGELFF. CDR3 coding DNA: TGCAGCGTTGGGACCGCGAACACCGGGGAGCTGTTTTTT.

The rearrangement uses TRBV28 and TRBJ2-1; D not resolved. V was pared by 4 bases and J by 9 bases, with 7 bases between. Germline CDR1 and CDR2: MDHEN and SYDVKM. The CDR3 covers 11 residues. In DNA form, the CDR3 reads TGTGCCAGCAGTTCTTCCACTGAGCAGTTCTTC. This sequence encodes CASSSSTEQFF.

The CDR3 DNA is TGTGCCATCAGTGAGTCGACGAAGGGGTTAGGCGCGAACACTGAAGCTTTCTTT. Translation gives CAISESTKGLGANTEAFF. J is TRBJ1-1 and V is TRBV10-3; D is possibly TRBD1 (5 bases). The V and J ends lost 0 bases and 1 base respectively, with 18 bases between them. The germline V gene encodes CDR1 ENHRY and CDR2 SYGVKD. The CDR3 has 18 residues.

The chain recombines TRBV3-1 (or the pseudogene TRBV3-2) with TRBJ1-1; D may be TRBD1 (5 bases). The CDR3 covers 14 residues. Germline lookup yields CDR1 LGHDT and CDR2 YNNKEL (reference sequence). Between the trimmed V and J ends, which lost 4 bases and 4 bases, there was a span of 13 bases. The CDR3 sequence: CASSRVGGGTEAFF. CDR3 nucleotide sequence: TGTGCCAGCAGCCGAGTCGGGGGAGGCACTGAAGCTTTCTTT.

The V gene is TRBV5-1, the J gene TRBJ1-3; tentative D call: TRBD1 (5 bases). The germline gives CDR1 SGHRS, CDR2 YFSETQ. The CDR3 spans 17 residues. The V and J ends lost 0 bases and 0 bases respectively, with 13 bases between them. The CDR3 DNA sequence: TGCGCCAGCAGCTTGGGTGGGGCCGAGAGCTCTGGAAACACCATATATTTT. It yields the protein CASSLGGAESSGNTIYF. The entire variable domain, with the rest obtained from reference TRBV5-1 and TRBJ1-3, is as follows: KAGVTQTPRYLIKTRGQQVTLSCSPISGHRSVSWYQQTPGQGLQFLFEYFSETQRNKGNFPGRFSGRQFSNSRSEMNVSTLELGDSALYLCASSLGGAESSGNTIYFGEGSWLTVV.